Listed below are T cell receptor beta chains from one sample, sequenced in a study of T cells in localized non-small cell lung cancer. Generated by immunoSEQ multiplex PCR, the TCRdb table keeps only in-frame clones and is missing some. The sample consists of over 45,000 clones, roughly 89% of them appearing once. The starting material was peripheral blood, obtained before any cancer treatment. Every receptor here comes from a man aged 40 to 70 with stage I squamous cell lung carcinoma. Each CDR3 is given with its conserved first and last residue. The D gene is left open where the match is weak. A clone size is listed for some rows: how often the clone was seen (once, few, many), or a class if it is expanded.

CDR3 DNA | CDR3 protein | V gene | D gene | J gene | clone size
TGTGCCAGCAGCCCCTGGCTAGCGGGAAACTATGAGCAGTTCTTC | CASSPWLAGNYEQFF | TRBV7-2 | TRBD2 | TRBJ2-1 | -
TGTGCCAGCAGCGTGGACGGACACAATCAGCCCCAGCATTTT | CASSVDGHNQPQHF | TRBV5-4 | - | TRBJ1-5 | -
TGTGCCAGCACTGCCCTCCTAGGGGAGCAGTTCTTC | CASTALLGEQFF | TRBV2 | - | TRBJ2-1 | -
TGTGCCAGTAACCCCCGAGACAGAGACTACAATGAGCAGTTCTTC | CASNPRDRDYNEQFF | TRBV19 | - | TRBJ2-1 | -
TGCGCCAGCAGCTTTACCTTTAAGCGGGAGGGAAAGGGCACCGGGGAGCTGTTTTTT | CASSFTFKREGKGTGELFF | TRBV5-1 | TRBD2 | TRBJ2-2 | -
TGTGCCAGTAGTATAACGATCAGGGCTAATGAAAAACTGTTTTTT | CASSITIRANEKLFF | TRBV19 | - | TRBJ1-4 | -
TGTGCCAGCAGCTTAGGACCGGGGGACGCCGGGGAGCTGTTTTTT | CASSLGPGDAGELFF | TRBV11-2 | - | TRBJ2-2 | -
TGTGCCAGCAGTGCCTGGGGCGGTGAGGACACTGAAGCTTTCTTT | CASSAWGGEDTEAFF | TRBV27 | - | TRBJ1-1 | few
TGTGCCAGCAGCTTAAACCGGGACATCTCCTACGAGCAGTACTTC | CASSLNRDISYEQYF | TRBV7-2 | - | TRBJ2-7 | -
TGTGCCATCAGTGACATCGGACAGGGAGGAGGAGAGACCCAGTACTTC | CAISDIGQGGGETQYF | TRBV10-3 | TRBD1 | TRBJ2-5 | -
TGTGCCAGCAGCGTAGTCGGGAGTGGCACCGGGGAGCTGTTTTTT | CASSVVGSGTGELFF | TRBV9 | - | TRBJ2-2 | -
TGTGCCAGCAGCGCGGGGACAGACACTGAAGCTTTCTTT | CASSAGTDTEAFF | TRBV9 | TRBD1 | TRBJ1-1 | -
TGTGCCGCCGCGGGAGGAGATGAGCAGTTCTTC | CAAAGGDEQFF | TRBV11-2 | TRBD2 | TRBJ2-1 | -
TGTGCCAGCAGATACAGTGCGGCAATTCGGGCCAACGTCCTGACTTTC | CASRYSAAIRANVLTF | TRBV6-5 | - | TRBJ2-6 | once
TGTGCCAGCAGCTTACCGGTGAACACTGAAGCTTTCTTT | CASSLPVNTEAFF | TRBV5-5 | - | TRBJ1-1 | -
TGTGCCAGCAGTTACTCGATGAAGGTGAGCTCCTACGAGCAGTACTTC | CASSYSMKVSSYEQYF | TRBV6-5 | - | TRBJ2-7 | -
TGTGCCAGCAGATCCTTAGCGGGAGGAGGAGATACGCAGTATTTT | CASRSLAGGGDTQYF | TRBV7-3 | TRBD2 | TRBJ2-3 | -
TGTGCCAGCAGCTTAAGCGGTAGCGGGGGATACGAGCAGTACTTC | CASSLSGSGGYEQYF | TRBV7-3 | TRBD2 | TRBJ2-7 | -
TGTGCCAGCACCGAAATAGCGGGAGGGCCGGACGGGGAGCTGTTTTTT | CASTEIAGGPDGELFF | TRBV27 | TRBD2 | TRBJ2-2 | -
TGTGCCAGCAGCTTACCCCCAGTCCAAGAGACCCAGTACTTC | CASSLPPVQETQYF | TRBV7-2 | - | TRBJ2-5 | -
TGTGCCAGCAGTTTCCCTACGGGGGGGAACACTGAAGCTTTCTTT | CASSFPTGGNTEAFF | TRBV13 | - | TRBJ1-1 | -
TGTGCCAGCAGCTACGGGACTAGCGGGAGAAGGAGGGGAGATACGCAGTATTTT | CASSYGTSGRRRGDTQYF | TRBV7-2 | TRBD2 | TRBJ2-3 | once
TGTGCCAGCTCACAAGTGGGGGAAGAGACCCAGTACTTC | CASSQVGEETQYF | TRBV18 | - | TRBJ2-5 | -
TGCAGCGCCCAGCTGTCAACGGCCTACGAGCAGTACTTC | CSAQLSTAYEQYF | TRBV29-1 | - | TRBJ2-7 | -
TGTGCCAGCAGGCTCCCTGGACTTGAGCAGTTCTTC | CASRLPGLEQFF | TRBV6-6 | - | TRBJ2-1 | -
TGCGCCAGCAGCTTAGGGCAGGGGGCGGGAGAGACCCAGTACTTC | CASSLGQGAGETQYF | TRBV5-1 | TRBD1 | TRBJ2-5 | -
TGTGCCAGCAGTCTCCTCTGGACATCGACCGGGGAGCTGTTTTTT | CASSLLWTSTGELFF | TRBV28 | - | TRBJ2-2 | -
TGTGCCAGCAGTTCAACAGGATACGGCGAGCAGTACTTC | CASSSTGYGEQYF | TRBV7-6 | - | TRBJ2-7 | -
TGTGCCAGTAGCAGCTCCCGAGAGACCCAGTACTTC | CASSSSRETQYF | TRBV19 | - | TRBJ2-5 | -
TGTGCCAGCAGCATAAGCGGGATATCCTACGAGCAGTACTTC | CASSISGISYEQYF | TRBV2 | TRBD2 | TRBJ2-7 | -
TGTGCCAGCAGCTTCAGCTCCTACAATGAGCAGTTCTTC | CASSFSSYNEQFF | TRBV7-3 | - | TRBJ2-1 | -
TGTGCCAGCAGCTTGATCAACGAGCAGTACTTC | CASSLINEQYF | TRBV5-6 | - | TRBJ2-7 | -
TGTGCCACCAGCGGCCGGGACCCACGGACTACAGATACGCAGTATTTT | CATSGRDPRTTDTQYF | TRBV15 | - | TRBJ2-3 | -
TGTGCCAGCAGTCCTCGGGCTAGCGGGAACACCGGGGAGCTGTTTTTT | CASSPRASGNTGELFF | TRBV11-2 | TRBD2 | TRBJ2-2 | -
TGTGCCATCAGTGATAGCGGGTCCACAGATACGCAGTATTTT | CAISDSGSTDTQYF | TRBV10-3 | TRBD2 | TRBJ2-3 | -
TGTGCCAGCAGCTTCCGGACAGGGGGTTACAATGAGCAGTTCTTC | CASSFRTGGYNEQFF | TRBV5-4 | TRBD1 | TRBJ2-1 | -
TGTGCCAGCTCACCCATGGGTAGCGGGAGGCTCGAGCAGTACTTC | CASSPMGSGRLEQYF | TRBV18 | TRBD2 | TRBJ2-7 | once
TGTGCCAGCAGCTTATTAGGACAGAGGGTTGGCTACACCTTC | CASSLLGQRVGYTF | TRBV5-6 | - | TRBJ1-2 | -
TGTGCCTGGTCCTCAGGGGGGAGTATGTCCGGGGAGCTGTTTTTT | CAWSSGGSMSGELFF | TRBV30 | - | TRBJ2-2 | -
TGCGCCAGCAGCCAAGATATGGCCATAGACTCTTTCACAGATACGCAGTATTTT | CASSQDMAIDSFTDTQYF | TRBV4-3 | - | TRBJ2-3 | -
TGTGCCAGTAGTATAGGACACTTGAACACCGGGGAGCTGTTTTTT | CASSIGHLNTGELFF | TRBV19 | - | TRBJ2-2 | -
TGTGCCAGTAGTATAACCTGGGGAGGAGCCCTCAGTCAGCCCCAGCATTTT | CASSITWGGALSQPQHF | TRBV19 | - | TRBJ1-5 | -
TGTGCCAGCAGTTACCTGGTGGGGGACTATGGCTACACCTTC | CASSYLVGDYGYTF | TRBV6-6 | - | TRBJ1-2 | -
TGTGCCAGCAGCTTAACTACTGAGACAGATACGCAGTATTTT | CASSLTTETDTQYF | TRBV7-3 | - | TRBJ2-3 | once
TGCGCCAGCAGAGACCAGTTAAATGAAAAACTGTTTTTT | CASRDQLNEKLFF | TRBV5-1 | - | TRBJ1-4 | few
TGCACCAGCAGCCCAAATCGACCCGACGAATCGGGCAATCAGCCCCAGCATTTT | CTSSPNRPDESGNQPQHF | TRBV1 | - | TRBJ1-5 | -
TGTGCCAGCTCATCTTCAGGGGACACTGAAGCTTTCTTT | CASSSSGDTEAFF | TRBV18 | - | TRBJ1-1 | -
TGTGCCAGCACCTTTAGCGGGCGGGTTGGGGAGGAGACCCAGTACTTC | CASTFSGRVGEETQYF | TRBV9 | TRBD2 | TRBJ2-5 | -
TGTGCCAGCGGGACGGGAGGAACAGATACGCAGTATTTT | CASGTGGTDTQYF | TRBV28 | TRBD2 | TRBJ2-3 | -
TGTGCCAGTAGTATAGCTAGCGGCACCGAGCAGTACTTC | CASSIASGTEQYF | TRBV19 | TRBD2 | TRBJ2-7 | -
TGTGCCAGCTCCCACCAGGACTCCTACAATGAGCAGTTCTTC | CASSHQDSYNEQFF | TRBV27 | - | TRBJ2-1 | -
TGTGCCAGCCGAAGACAGGATAGCAATCAGCCCCAGCATTTT | CASRRQDSNQPQHF | TRBV21-1 | - | TRBJ1-5 | -
TGTGCCAGCAGTGAGAGCAAGGAAGCTTTCTTT | CASSESKEAFF | TRBV2 | - | TRBJ1-1 | few
TGTGCCAGCAGTTACACCTTCCGGGACACGAGGACCCAGTACTTC | CASSYTFRDTRTQYF | TRBV6-9 | - | TRBJ2-5 | -
TGTGCCAGCAGTATAGGGGGGGGGCCTCAGCCCCAGCATTTT | CASSIGGGPQPQHF | TRBV6-1 | - | TRBJ1-5 | -
TGTGCCAGCAGCTTGGGGACGACAGGAGCGTCTGGGGCCAACGTCCTGACTTTC | CASSLGTTGASGANVLTF | TRBV5-8 | - | TRBJ2-6 | -
TGCGCCAGCAGCCGCGGGAGTGCAACTAATGAAAAACTGTTTTTT | CASSRGSATNEKLFF | TRBV5-1 | - | TRBJ1-4 | -
TGTGCCAGCAGTCCCTCGTCCACCGGGGAGCTGTTTTTT | CASSPSSTGELFF | TRBV28 | - | TRBJ2-2 | -
TGTGCCAGCAGCCAGGCGGGAGTTGAGCAGTACTTC | CASSQAGVEQYF | TRBV14 | TRBD2 | TRBJ2-7 | -